The 3 T cell receptor beta chains given below trace back to one sample, sequenced in a study of blood T cells in healthy people across ages. With a J-beta primer mix and a sample-barcoded 5' primer, a second PCR ran about 6 to 11 cycles. One entry per CDR3 protein, called by TCRdb with MiXCR from the 5' RACE reads. The repertoire holds approximately 940,000 distinct CDR3 sequences, with 45% to 50% as singletons. Sequencing was performed on blood. The receptors were sampled from a man aged 25-45 years in good health.

This chain joins TRBV29-1 and TRBJ2-1; 8 bases match TRBD2. Germline V lookup: CDR1 SQVTM, CDR2 ANQGSEA. The CDR3 is made up of 13 amino acids. The trim removed 5 bases at V and 6 bases at J, leaving 6 bases unmatched. The CDR3, as DNA: TGCAGCGTTCGGGGGGGGCAGGGCAATGAGCAGTTCTTC. It specifies CSVRGGQGNEQFF.

The chain carries TRBV20-1 and TRBJ2-7; tentatively, D is TRBD1 or TRBD2 (6 bases each). Trimming stripped 7 bases from V and 2 bases from J, with 15 bases between. Germline V gene sequence: CDR1 DFQATT, CDR2 SNEGSKA (reference sequence). The CDR3 is made up of 13 amino acids. CDR3 region: CSVDPGATYEQYF. The CDR3 DNA follows: TGCAGTGTCGACCCGGGGGCAACCTACGAGCAGTACTTC.

The chain is built from TRBV27 and TRBJ2-5; D call uncertain. Germline CDR1 reads MNHEY; CDR2 reads SMNVEV (reference sequence). The CDR3 has 13 residues. V was clipped by 8 bases and J by 4 bases, with 14 bases between them. The CDR3 reads CASRLLPLETQYF. CDR3 nucleotides: TGTGCCAGCCGACTCCTACCCTTAGAGACCCAGTACTTC.